This T cell receptor beta chain was profiled in a study of blood T cell repertoires in COVID-19. Whole-study context: The United States, Italy and Spain were the sources of the acute and convalescent COVID-19 samples. Sources were T cells, B-cell-depleted T cells, or PBMCs; the material itself was cDNA or gDNA.

Under the authors' procedure: Amplification from reference gene primers served as the basis for estimated nucleated cell counts. Repertoires were generated with immunoSEQ multiplex PCR, while TCRdb's copy carries only in-frame clones and drops some. From that table come the V and J calls and clone size; the DNA was used to work out D and trimming. The sample lists approximately 100,000 clones; approximately 84% were seen once. The CDR3 loop spans 15 amino acids. Germline loops: CDR1 SNHLY, CDR2 FYNNEI. V trimming: 5 bases; J trimming: 8 bases; junction bases outside the gene matches: 8. The chain links TRBV2 to TRBJ2-1; 11 nucleotides match TRBD1. The sample consisted of peripheral blood. The source of this sequence is a man aged 60-69 years with acute or convalescent COVID-19. DNA of the CDR3: TGTGCCAGCAGTACCCGGACAGGGGGCTTGGATGAGCAGTTCTTC. Protein product: CASSTRTGGLDEQFF. The complete variable domain, with remaining parts taken from reference TRBV2 and TRBJ2-1, reads EPEVTQTPSHQVTQMGQEVILRCVPISNHLYFYWYRQILGQKVEFLVSFYNNEISEKSEIFDDQFSVERPDGSNFTLKIRSTKLEDSAMYFCASSTRTGGLDEQFFGPGTRLTVL.